The 29 T cell receptor beta chains below all came from one sample that was sequenced in a study of T-cell reconstitution after alpha-beta-depleted transplantation in children. Unique molecular identifiers tagged the TCRbeta library. MiXCR was run by TCRdb on the PCR reads, yielding one entry per CDR3 protein. The sample contains a few hundred thousand distinct CDR3 sequences, under 13% of which appear only once. Sequences were derived from PBMCs from the stem cell graft donor, sampled from the stem cell graft. The receptors shown here come from a human donor who donated a stem cell graft to a child with acute lymphoblastic leukemia.

For the CDR3, the DNA is TGCAGTGCTAGAGAATGGACTAGCGGGAGAGCCTACGAGCAGTACTTC. This translates into CSAREWTSGRAYEQYF. The chain links TRBV20-1 to TRBJ2-7, with 13 positions matching TRBD2. Germline CDR1 and CDR2: DFQATT and SNEGSKA (reference sequence). V was pared by 0 bases and J by 2 bases, with 4 bases of the junction left unmatched. This CDR3 has 16 residues.

This clonotype was counted between two and nine times. CDR3 sequence reads: CSVEGATGELFF. The CDR3 region has the DNA TGCAGCGTTGAAGGGGCCACCGGGGAGCTGTTTTTT. The chain combines TRBV29-1 with TRBJ2-2; no definite D call. Germline V lookup: CDR1 SQVTM, CDR2 ANQGSEA. The CDR3 runs to 12 residues. Trimming removed 1 base from V and 4 bases from J, with 4 bases in between.

This chain joins TRBV7-9 and TRBJ2-1; no reliable D call. The V gene lost 6 bases and the J gene lost 9 bases, with 27 bases spanning the gap. The length of the CDR3 is 17 residues. Germline V CDR1 and CDR2: SEHNR, FQNEAQ (reference sequence). As DNA, the CDR3 is TGTGCCAGCAGTCGTCAACCACAGACCTGGTTACCTCCTGAGCAGTTCTTC. Translating gives CASSRQPQTWLPPEQFF. The complete variable domain, with remaining parts taken from reference TRBV7-9 and TRBJ2-1, reads DTGVSQNPRHKITKRGQNVTFRCDPISEHNRLYWYRQTLGQGPEFLTYFQNEAQLEKSRLLSDRFSAERPKGSFSTLEIQRTEQGDSAMYLCASSRQPQTWLPPEQFFGPGTRLTVL.

This chain connects TRBV7-8 to TRBJ2-2; 7 bases are a match to TRBD2. The J segment lost 1 base and the V segment lost 8 bases, leaving 13 bases of the junction unmatched. CDR3 length equals 17 residues. Germline V gene sequence: CDR1 SGHVS, CDR2 FQNEAQ. CDR3 DNA sequence: TGTGCCAGCCAGCAACATTGGGGAGGGGTGAACACCGGGGAGCTGTTTTTT. Translation: CASQQHWGGVNTGELFF.

This clonotype was observed at least ten times. V gene TRBV7-9 combines with J gene TRBJ2-1; 7 bases map to TRBD2. CDR1 SEHNR and CDR2 FQNEAQ come from the germline V gene (reference sequence). With 0 bases clipped from V and 9 bases from J, the junction kept 5 bases outside the gene matches. This CDR3 region has 14 residues. The CDR3 nucleotides read TGTGCCAGCAGCTTAGCGGGAGGGCCGGTTGAGCAGTTCTTC. Its translation: CASSLAGGPVEQFF.

The chain joins TRBV9 to TRBJ2-6, with D unclear. The CDR3 is 12 amino acids. CDR1 and CDR2 from the germline V gene are SGDLS and YYNGEE. V was shortened by 0 bases and J by 8 bases, with 3 bases between the two germline ends. This CDR3 is CASSVGPNVLTF. The CDR3 DNA reads TGTGCCAGCAGCGTAGGACCCAACGTCCTGACTTTC.

The table lists this clonotype with a few counts. The chain carries TRBV29-1 and TRBJ2-1; D gene ambiguous. The germline V gene has CDR1 SQVTM and CDR2 ANQGSEA. Trimming took 4 bases from V and 3 from J, leaving 10 bases between them. The CDR3 covers 13 residues. CDR3 protein: CSVGLRYYNEQFF. The CDR3 nucleotides are TGCAGCGTTGGGTTGCGGTACTACAATGAGCAGTTCTTC.

This clonotype was counted ten times or more. The J gene is TRBJ1-6, the V gene TRBV28, with D tentatively TRBD1 (5 bases). CDR3 length equals 13 residues. V shed 5 bases and J shed 7 bases, with 9 bases lying between them. Germline assignment: CDR1 MDHEN and CDR2 SYDVKM. The CDR3 coding sequence is TGTGCCAGCAGTACTGGGGCGAATTCACCCCTCCACTTT. Protein: CASSTGANSPLHF.

The V call is TRBV7-9, the J call TRBJ2-3; a weak D match, TRBD2 (7 bases). Per the germline V gene, CDR1 is SEHNR and CDR2 is FQNEAQ (reference sequence). V lost 5 bases and J 5 bases, leaving 17 bases between the germline ends. The CDR3 covers 15 residues. CDR3 bases: TGTGCCAGCAGCCCCGGAGGGGGGGCTGGAGATACGCAGTATTTT. It translates to CASSPGGGAGDTQYF. The entire variable domain, with the rest obtained from reference TRBV7-9 and TRBJ2-3, is as follows: DTGVSQNPRHKITKRGQNVTFRCDPISEHNRLYWYRQTLGQGPEFLTYFQNEAQLEKSRLLSDRFSAERPKGSFSTLEIQRTEQGDSAMYLCASSPGGGAGDTQYFGPGTRLTVL.

In DNA, the CDR3 is TGTGCCAGCACCCTTGAGGGGGGCAGGGCCGGCGGGGAGCTGTTTTTT. Residues: CASTLEGGRAGGELFF. The genes are TRBV7-2 and TRBJ2-2; D possibly matches TRBD1 or TRBD2 (6 bases each). The germline CDR1 and CDR2 sequences are SGHTA and FQGNSA. V gave up 7 bases and J gave up 7 bases, with 22 bases separating them. This CDR3 comprises 16 residues.

In its sample, this clonotype was seen many times. This chain uses TRBV7-9 with TRBJ2-7; D uncertain. The germline V and J ends were trimmed by 3 bases and 2 bases, with 2 bases remaining between them. The CDR3 is 11 amino acids. From germline, CDR1 is SEHNR and CDR2 FQNEAQ (reference sequence). The CDR3: CASSFAYEQYF. In DNA form, the CDR3 reads TGTGCCAGCAGCTTCGCCTACGAGCAGTACTTC.

This clonotype occurred many times. The chain links TRBV18 to TRBJ1-2, with no clear D. The germline gives CDR1 KGHSH, CDR2 LQKENI. The CDR3 length is 13 residues. Trimming took 1 base from V and 4 from J, leaving 7 bases between them. Written as DNA, the CDR3 is TGTGCCAGCTCACCACAGGGCATCTATGGCTACACCTTC. This codes for CASSPQGIYGYTF.

This clonotype was seen more than once but under ten times. The J gene is TRBJ1-1, the V gene TRBV5-1; maybe TRBD1 (6 bases). Trimming left V 6 bases short and J 11 bases short, with 20 bases between. The CDR3 totals 13 residues. From germline, CDR1 is SGHRS and CDR2 YFSETQ. The CDR3 protein is CASTTAGGPGAFF. DNA for the CDR3: TGCGCCAGCACCACGGCCGGGGGGCCGGGGGCTTTCTTT.

This clonotype has a handful of counts. The chain recombines TRBV20-1 with TRBJ1-3; D unresolved. Trimming cost V 2 bases and J 0 bases, with 8 bases left between them. Germline-derived CDR1 and CDR2 are DFQATT and SNEGSKA (reference sequence). CDR3 length equals 14 residues. CDR3 nucleotide sequence: TGCAGTGCTAGAATAGGAGCCTCTGGAAACACCATATATTTT. It specifies CSARIGASGNTIYF.

There are many counts of this clonotype. This chain links TRBV7-9 with TRBJ2-3, with 7 bases aligning to TRBD2. The CDR3 has 16 residues. CDR1 and CDR2 (germline): SEHNR, FQNEAQ (reference sequence). V shed 5 bases, J shed 1 base, and the junction held 9 bases outside the gene matches. The CDR3: CASSARGTSGTDTQYF. The CDR3 DNA is TGTGCCAGCAGCGCCCGCGGTACTAGCGGCACAGATACGCAGTATTTT.

This clonotype was counted ten times or more. The chain employs TRBV5-1 and TRBJ2-3, with TRBD1 matching over 7 bases. J was trimmed by 7 bases and V by 2 bases; bases with no gene match: 10. The CDR3 length is 15 residues. Germline V lookup: CDR1 SGHRS, CDR2 YFSETQ. The CDR3 sequence is CASSFEGASKNTQYF. The CDR3 nucleotides are TGCGCCAGCAGCTTCGAGGGGGCATCGAAGAATACGCAGTATTTT. The variable domain in full, with the rest retrieved from reference TRBV5-1 and TRBJ2-3, is KAGVTQTPRYLIKTRGQQVTLSCSPISGHRSVSWYQQTPGQGLQFLFEYFSETQRNKGNFPGRFSGRQFSNSRSEMNVSTLELGDSALYLCASSFEGASKNTQYFGPGTRLTVL.

This chain connects TRBV28 to TRBJ2-7; D might be TRBD1 or TRBD2, each matching 5 bases. In germline, CDR1 is MDHEN, CDR2 SYDVKM. Trimming left V 2 bases short and J 3 bases short, with 17 bases between. The CDR3 loop spans 16 amino acids. This chain's CDR3 is CASSLGIGAFVYEQYF. CDR3 coding DNA: TGTGCCAGCAGTTTAGGAATCGGGGCTTTCGTCTACGAGCAGTACTTC.

This clonotype was picked up a small number of times. The chain employs TRBV12-3 or TRBV12-4 and TRBJ1-1; 8 nucleotides agree with TRBD1. The CDR3 spans 16 residues. The junction had 7 bases not matched to a gene; V was cut back by 3 bases and J by 1 base. The CDR3 region is CASSFLPGQGNTEAFF. The CDR3 coding sequence is TGTGCCAGCAGTTTTCTCCCCGGACAGGGGAACACTGAAGCTTTCTTT.

This clonotype appeared a few times. V gene TRBV4-3 combines with J gene TRBJ2-3; D unresolved. V dropped 0 bases and J dropped 3 bases, with 13 bases sitting between them. Germline values: CDR1 LGHNA, CDR2 YSLEER. The CDR3 is 16 amino acids. The chain's CDR3 is CASSQEALQETDTQYF. In DNA, the CDR3 is TGCGCCAGCAGCCAAGAGGCCCTCCAAGAGACAGATACGCAGTATTTT.

This clonotype showed up just a few times. V usage is TRBV6-5 and J usage is TRBJ2-7; D not certain. Germline V gene data show CDR1 as MNHEY and CDR2 as SVGAGI. This CDR3 contains 13 residues. Trimming left V 2 bases short and J 3 bases short, with 8 bases between. The CDR3 here is CASSYGGNYEQYF. The CDR3, as DNA: TGTGCCAGCAGTTACGGCGGAAACTACGAGCAGTACTTC.

The chain links TRBV11-2 to TRBJ2-5; TRBD2 matches 13 bases. Germline CDR1 reads SGHAT; CDR2 reads FQNNGV. The trim removed 5 bases at V and 4 bases at J, leaving 19 bases unmatched. This CDR3 region has 20 residues. CDR3 in DNA: TGTGCCAGCAGCCCGATCCGATGGGGACTAGCGGGATTTGGGGGAGAGACCCAGTACTTC. As protein: CASSPIRWGLAGFGGETQYF. Supplemented by reference TRBV11-2 and TRBJ2-5, the full variable domain reads EAGVAQSPRYKIIEKRQSVAFWCNPISGHATLYWYQQILGQGPKLLIQFQNNGVVDDSQLPKDRFSAERLKGVDSTLKIQPAKLEDSAVYLCASSPIRWGLAGFGGETQYFGPGTRLLVL.

The table lists this clonotype with many counts. The V call is TRBV5-1, the J call TRBJ2-1; unclear D gene. The CDR3 spans 14 residues. V lost 4 bases to trimming and J lost 8 bases, with 16 bases between them. The germline CDR1 and CDR2 sequences are SGHRS and YFSETQ. This CDR3 reads CASSDGPGLDEQFF. CDR3 bases: TGCGCCAGCAGCGACGGGCCAGGCCTCGATGAGCAGTTCTTC. Variable domain in full (rest from reference TRBV5-1 and TRBJ2-1): KAGVTQTPRYLIKTRGQQVTLSCSPISGHRSVSWYQQTPGQGLQFLFEYFSETQRNKGNFPGRFSGRQFSNSRSEMNVSTLELGDSALYLCASSDGPGLDEQFFGPGTRLTVL.

The chain recombines TRBV5-1 with TRBJ2-1; D remains unclear. The CDR3 has 14 residues. The V end lost 2 bases, the J end lost 4 bases, and 10 bases lay between the germline ends. Germline V gene lookup returns CDR1 SGHRS and CDR2 YFSETQ. CDR3 bases: TGCGCCAGCAGCTTAATGGGCAGGTACAATGAGCAGTTCTTC. This codes for CASSLMGRYNEQFF.

This sequence joins TRBV7-8 and TRBJ2-3, with 7 bases that match TRBD1. This CDR3 has 15 amino acids. V lost 6 bases to trimming and J lost 1 base; unmatched junction nucleotides: 7. Germline V gene data show CDR1 as SGHVS and CDR2 as FQNEAQ. CDR3 sequence reads: CASRRQGRGTDTQYF. The CDR3 nucleotides are TGTGCCAGCAGGAGACAGGGACGAGGCACAGATACGCAGTATTTT.

This clonotype was seen repeatedly, ten times or more. The chain has TRBV29-1 and TRBJ2-1, with 9 bases lining up with TRBD2. CDR3 size: 16 residues. After removal of 5 bases from V and 3 bases from J, the junction contained 11 bases not matched to a gene. The germline V gene has CDR1 SQVTM and CDR2 ANQGSEA. CDR3 loop: CSVIAGAGGIYNEQFF. The CDR3 DNA is TGCAGCGTTATAGCGGGAGCAGGGGGGATCTACAATGAGCAGTTCTTC.

The rearrangement joins TRBV6-5 to TRBJ2-7; the match to TRBD1 covers 9 bases. The germline gives CDR1 MNHEY, CDR2 SVGAGI. V lost 6 bases to trimming and J lost 4 bases; unmatched junction nucleotides: 10. This CDR3 has 15 residues. CDR3 nucleotides: TGTGCCAGCAGCTCTTTACAGGGGGCGGGTTACGAGCAGTACTTC. Amino acids: CASSSLQGAGYEQYF.

This clonotype was found many times. The chain carries TRBV4-1 and TRBJ1-5, with D perhaps TRBD1 (6 bases). CDR3 length: 13 residues. V shed 2 bases and J shed 6 bases, with 8 bases lying between them. The V gene's germline CDR1 is MGHRA and CDR2 YSYEKL. CDR3 sequence reads: CASSQPGVQPQHF. CDR3 sequence (DNA): TGCGCCAGCAGCCAACCAGGGGTTCAGCCCCAGCATTTT.

This chain links TRBV7-9 with TRBJ2-3; TRBD2 is a possible D gene (5 bases). Germline CDR1 and CDR2: SEHNR and FQNEAQ (reference sequence). The CDR3 length is 16 residues. V lost 1 base and J 5 bases, leaving 16 bases between the germline ends. The chain's CDR3 is CASSLGGRGEGDTQYF. The DNA of the CDR3 is TGTGCCAGCAGCTTAGGGGGTCGAGGAGAGGGAGATACGCAGTATTTT.

Only a few counts were recorded for this clonotype. DNA of the CDR3: TGTGCCAGCAGTGGAATGACAGGTTTTTATGAGCAGTTCTTC. Amino acids: CASSGMTGFYEQFF. The V gene is TRBV6-2 or TRBV6-3, the J gene TRBJ2-1, with D possibly matching TRBD1 (6 bases). The CDR3 has 14 residues. Per the germline V gene, CDR1 is MNHEY and CDR2 is SVGEGT. The V and J ends lost 5 bases and 8 bases respectively, with 16 bases between them.